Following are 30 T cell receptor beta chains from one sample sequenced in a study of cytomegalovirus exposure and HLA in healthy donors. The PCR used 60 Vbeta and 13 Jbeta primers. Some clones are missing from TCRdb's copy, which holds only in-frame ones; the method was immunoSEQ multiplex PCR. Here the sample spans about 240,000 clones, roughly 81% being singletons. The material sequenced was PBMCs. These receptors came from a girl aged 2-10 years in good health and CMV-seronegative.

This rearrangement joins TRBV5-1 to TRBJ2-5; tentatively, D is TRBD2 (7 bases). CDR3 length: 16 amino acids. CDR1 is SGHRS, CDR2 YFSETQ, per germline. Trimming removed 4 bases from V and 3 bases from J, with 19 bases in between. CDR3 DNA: TGCGCCAGCAGCAGGACAAGGGGGGGGGTGGAAGAGACCCAGTACTTC. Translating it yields CASSRTRGGVEETQYF.

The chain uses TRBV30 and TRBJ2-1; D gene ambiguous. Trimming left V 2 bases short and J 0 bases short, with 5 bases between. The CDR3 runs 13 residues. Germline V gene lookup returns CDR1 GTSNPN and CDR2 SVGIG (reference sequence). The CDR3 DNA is TGTGCCTGGAGTCTAAGCTCCTACAATGAGCAGTTCTTC. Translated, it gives CAWSLSSYNEQFF.

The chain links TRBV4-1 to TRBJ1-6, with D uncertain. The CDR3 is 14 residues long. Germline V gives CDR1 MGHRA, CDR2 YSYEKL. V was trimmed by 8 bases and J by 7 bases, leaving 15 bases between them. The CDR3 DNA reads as TGCGCCAGCGCTGAGATAGGCGGGAATTCACCCCTCCACTTT. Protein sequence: CASAEIGGNSPLHF.

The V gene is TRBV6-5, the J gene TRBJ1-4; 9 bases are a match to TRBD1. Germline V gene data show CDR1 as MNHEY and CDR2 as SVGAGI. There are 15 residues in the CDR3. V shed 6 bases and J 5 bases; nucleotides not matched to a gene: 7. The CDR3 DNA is TGTGCCAGCAGGGAAACCGGGACAGGGAATGAAAAACTGTTTTTT. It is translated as CASRETGTGNEKLFF.

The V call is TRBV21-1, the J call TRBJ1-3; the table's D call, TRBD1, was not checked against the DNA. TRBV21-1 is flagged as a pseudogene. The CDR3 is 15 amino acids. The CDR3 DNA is TGTGCCAGCCCGACGACAGCTTCCCCTGGAAACACCATATATTTT. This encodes CASPTTASPGNTIYF.

The CDR3 is CASSNSGGALEQYF. The CDR3 nucleotides read TGTGCCAGCAGTAACAGCGGGGGGGCCCTCGAGCAGTACTTC. This chain links TRBV27 with TRBJ2-7, with 10 nucleotides matching TRBD2. With V trimmed by 5 bases and J by 6 bases, 7 bases remained unmatched. CDR3 length: 14 amino acids. Germline V lookup: CDR1 MNHEY, CDR2 SMNVEV (reference sequence).

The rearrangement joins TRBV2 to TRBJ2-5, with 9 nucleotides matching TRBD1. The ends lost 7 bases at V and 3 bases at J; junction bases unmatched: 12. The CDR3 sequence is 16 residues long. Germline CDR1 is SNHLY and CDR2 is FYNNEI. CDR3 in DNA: TGTGCCAGCAAGCATCACCCCGGACAGGGGAAAGAGACCCAGTACTTC. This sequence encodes CASKHHPGQGKETQYF.

The CDR3 loop reads CASSPTGASNQPQHF. CDR3 DNA: TGTGCCAGCAGCCCTACAGGGGCCAGCAATCAGCCCCAGCATTTT. The J gene is TRBJ1-5, the V gene TRBV6-5; 7 nucleotides agree with TRBD1. Per the germline V gene, CDR1 is MNHEY and CDR2 is SVGAGI. V shed 6 bases and J 1 base; nucleotides not matched to a gene: 6. This CDR3 is 15 amino acids long.

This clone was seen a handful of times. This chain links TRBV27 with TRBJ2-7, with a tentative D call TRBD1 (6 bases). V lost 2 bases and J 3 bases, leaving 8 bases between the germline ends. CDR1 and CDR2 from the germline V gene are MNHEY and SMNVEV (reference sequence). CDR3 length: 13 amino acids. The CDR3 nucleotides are TGTGCCAGCAGTTTAGTACAGGGCTACGAGCAGTACTTC. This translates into CASSLVQGYEQYF.

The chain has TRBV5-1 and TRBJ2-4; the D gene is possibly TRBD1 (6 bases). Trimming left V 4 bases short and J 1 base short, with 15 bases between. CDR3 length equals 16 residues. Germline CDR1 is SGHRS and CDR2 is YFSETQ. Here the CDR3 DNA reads TGCGCCAGCAGCGTGGCAGGGGATGTTGCCAAAAACATTCAGTACTTC. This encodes CASSVAGDVAKNIQYF.

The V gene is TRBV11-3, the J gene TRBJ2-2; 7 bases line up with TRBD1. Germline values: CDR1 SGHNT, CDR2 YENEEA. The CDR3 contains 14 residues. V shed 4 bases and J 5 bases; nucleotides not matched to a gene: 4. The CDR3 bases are TGTGCCAGCAGCTGGGGACAGTATACCGGGGAGCTGTTTTTT. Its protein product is CASSWGQYTGELFF.

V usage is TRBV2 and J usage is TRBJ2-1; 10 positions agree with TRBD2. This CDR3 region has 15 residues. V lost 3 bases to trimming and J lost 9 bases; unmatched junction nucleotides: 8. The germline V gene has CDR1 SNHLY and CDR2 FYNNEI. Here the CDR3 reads CASSDGSGRVGEQFF. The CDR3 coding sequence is TGTGCCAGCAGTGATGGCAGCGGGAGGGTAGGTGAGCAGTTCTTC.

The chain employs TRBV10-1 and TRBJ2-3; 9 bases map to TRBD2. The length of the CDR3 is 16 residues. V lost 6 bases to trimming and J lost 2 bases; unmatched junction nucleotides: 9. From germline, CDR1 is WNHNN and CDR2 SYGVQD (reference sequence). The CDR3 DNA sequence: TGCGCCAGCAGCTCGGGGCTAGCGGGGAACACAGATACGCAGTATTTT. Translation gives CASSSGLAGNTDTQYF.

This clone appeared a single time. CDR3 DNA sequence: TGTGCCAGCAGCTTTGGACAGGGTTGGGGACCCTACGAGCAGTACTTC. Protein: CASSFGQGWGPYEQYF. The chain is built from TRBV7-9 and TRBJ2-7; 8 bases fit TRBD1. V shed 3 bases and J 2 bases; nucleotides not matched to a gene: 9. The CDR3 loop spans 16 amino acids. The germline V gene encodes CDR1 SEHNR and CDR2 FQNEAQ (reference sequence).

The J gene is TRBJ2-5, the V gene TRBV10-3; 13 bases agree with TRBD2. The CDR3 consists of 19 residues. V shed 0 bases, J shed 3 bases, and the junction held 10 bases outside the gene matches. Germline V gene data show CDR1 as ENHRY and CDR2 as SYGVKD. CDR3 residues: CAISESTRTSGSEEETQYF. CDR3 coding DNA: TGTGCCATCAGTGAGTCGACGAGGACTAGCGGGAGCGAGGAAGAGACCCAGTACTTC.

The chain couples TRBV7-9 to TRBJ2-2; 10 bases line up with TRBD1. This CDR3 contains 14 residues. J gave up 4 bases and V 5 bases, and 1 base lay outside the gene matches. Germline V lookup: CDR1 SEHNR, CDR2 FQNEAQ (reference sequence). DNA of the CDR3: TGTGCCAGCAGCCGGACAGGGGGCACCGGGGAGCTGTTTTTT. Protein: CASSRTGGTGELFF.

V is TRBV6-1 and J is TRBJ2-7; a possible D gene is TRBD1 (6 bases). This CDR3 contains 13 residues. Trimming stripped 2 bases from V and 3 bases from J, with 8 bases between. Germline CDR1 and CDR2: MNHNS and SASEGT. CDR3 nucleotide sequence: TGTGCCAGCAGTGAAATGACAGGCTACGAGCAGTACTTC. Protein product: CASSEMTGYEQYF.

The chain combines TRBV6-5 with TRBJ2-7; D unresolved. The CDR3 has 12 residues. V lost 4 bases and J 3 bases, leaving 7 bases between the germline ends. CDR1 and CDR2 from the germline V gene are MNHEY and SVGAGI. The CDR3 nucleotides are TGTGCCAGCAGTTCCGCGGTCTACGAGCAGTACTTC. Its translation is CASSSAVYEQYF.

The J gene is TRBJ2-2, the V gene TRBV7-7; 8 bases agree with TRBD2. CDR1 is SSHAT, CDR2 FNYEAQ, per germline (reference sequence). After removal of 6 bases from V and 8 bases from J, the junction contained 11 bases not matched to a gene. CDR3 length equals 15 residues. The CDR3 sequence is CASRLTETSAGELFF. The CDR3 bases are TGTGCCAGCAGGTTAACCGAGACTAGCGCGGGGGAGCTGTTTTTT.

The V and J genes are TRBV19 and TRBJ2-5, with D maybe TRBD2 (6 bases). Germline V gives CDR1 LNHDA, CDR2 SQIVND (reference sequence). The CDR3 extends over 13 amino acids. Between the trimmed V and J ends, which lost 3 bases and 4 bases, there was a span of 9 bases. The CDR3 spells CASSIQGGETQYF. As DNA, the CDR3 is TGTGCCAGTAGTATCCAGGGAGGAGAGACCCAGTACTTC.

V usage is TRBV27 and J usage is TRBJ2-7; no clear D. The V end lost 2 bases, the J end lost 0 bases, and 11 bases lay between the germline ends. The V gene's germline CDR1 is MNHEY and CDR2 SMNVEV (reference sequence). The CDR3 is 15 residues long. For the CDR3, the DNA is TGTGCCAGCAGTTTAACTTACCAAAGCTCCTACGAGCAGTACTTC. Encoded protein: CASSLTYQSSYEQYF.

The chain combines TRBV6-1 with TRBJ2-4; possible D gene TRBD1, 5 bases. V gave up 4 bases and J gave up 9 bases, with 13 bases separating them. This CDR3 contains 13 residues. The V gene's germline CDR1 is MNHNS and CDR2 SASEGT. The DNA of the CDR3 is TGTGCCAGCAGTGTGGGGCCCGGCAGCATTCAGTACTTC. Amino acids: CASSVGPGSIQYF.

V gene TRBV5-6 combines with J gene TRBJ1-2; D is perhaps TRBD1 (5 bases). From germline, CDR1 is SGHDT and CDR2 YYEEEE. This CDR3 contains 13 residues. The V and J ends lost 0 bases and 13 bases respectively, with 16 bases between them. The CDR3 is CASSLDRSGFFTF. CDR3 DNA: TGTGCCAGCAGCTTGGACAGGTCCGGGTTTTTCACCTTC. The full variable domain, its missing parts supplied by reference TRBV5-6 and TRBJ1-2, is DAGVTQSPTHLIKTRGQQVTLRCSPKSGHDTVSWYQQALGQGPQFIFQYYEEEERQRGNFPDRFSGHQFPNYSSELNVNALLLGDSALYLCASSLDRSGFFTFGSGTRLTVV.

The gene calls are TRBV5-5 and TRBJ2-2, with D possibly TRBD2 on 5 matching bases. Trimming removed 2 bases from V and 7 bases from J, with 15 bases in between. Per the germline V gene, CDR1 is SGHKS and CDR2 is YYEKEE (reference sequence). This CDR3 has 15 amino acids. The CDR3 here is CASSFSGYAGGELFF. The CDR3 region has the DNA TGTGCCAGCAGCTTTTCCGGGTACGCGGGCGGGGAGCTGTTTTTT.

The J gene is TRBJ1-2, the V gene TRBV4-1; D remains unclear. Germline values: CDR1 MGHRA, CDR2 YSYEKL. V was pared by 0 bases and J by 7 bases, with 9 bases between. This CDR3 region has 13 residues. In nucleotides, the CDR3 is TGCGCCAGCAGCCAAGAGAAGCTCTCTGGCTACACCTTC. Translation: CASSQEKLSGYTF.

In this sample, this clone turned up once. The CDR3 loop is CATRRERSGANVLTF. The CDR3 nucleotides read TGTGCCACCCGGAGGGAACGGTCTGGGGCCAACGTCCTGACTTTC. The gene calls are TRBV6-5 and TRBJ2-6, with D possibly being TRBD2 (6 bases). CDR3 length: 15 amino acids. Trimming removed 10 bases from V and 1 base from J, with 14 bases in between. Germline V CDR1 and CDR2: MNHEY, SVGAGI.

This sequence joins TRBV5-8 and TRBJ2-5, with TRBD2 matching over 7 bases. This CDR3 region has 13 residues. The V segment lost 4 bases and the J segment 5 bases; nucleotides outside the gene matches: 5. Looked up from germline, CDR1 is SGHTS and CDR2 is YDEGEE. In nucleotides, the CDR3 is TGTGCCAGCAGCCGAATGGGGGGGGAGACCCAGTACTTC. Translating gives CASSRMGGETQYF.

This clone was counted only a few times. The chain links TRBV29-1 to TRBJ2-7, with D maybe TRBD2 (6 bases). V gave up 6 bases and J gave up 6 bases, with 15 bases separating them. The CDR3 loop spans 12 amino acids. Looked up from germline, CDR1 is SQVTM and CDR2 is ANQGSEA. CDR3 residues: CSVVDTGGEQYF. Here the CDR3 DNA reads TGCAGCGTCGTAGATACCGGGGGCGAGCAGTACTTC.

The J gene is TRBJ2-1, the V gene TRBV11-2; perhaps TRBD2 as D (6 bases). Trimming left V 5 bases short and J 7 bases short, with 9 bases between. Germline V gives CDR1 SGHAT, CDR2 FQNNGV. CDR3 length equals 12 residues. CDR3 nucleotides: TGTGCCAGCAGCCACGGACTAAATGAGCAGTTCTTC. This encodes CASSHGLNEQFF.

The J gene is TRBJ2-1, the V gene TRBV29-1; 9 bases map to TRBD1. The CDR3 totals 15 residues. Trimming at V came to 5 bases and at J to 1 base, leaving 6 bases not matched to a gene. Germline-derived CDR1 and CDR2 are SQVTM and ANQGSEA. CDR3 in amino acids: CSVSRGTGSYNEQFF. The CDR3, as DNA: TGCAGCGTTTCCCGGGGGACAGGGTCCTACAATGAGCAGTTCTTC.